The 20 T cell receptor beta chains below come from one sample, sequenced in a study of cytomegalovirus exposure and HLA in healthy donors. The primer mix had 60 Vbeta and 13 Jbeta primers. Sequencing was performed with immunoSEQ multiplex PCR; in TCRdb, only in-frame clones are kept and a portion is missing. This sample contains 95,000 to 150,000 clones. Sequencing was performed on PBMCs. These receptors all come from a man aged 25 to 45 in good health and CMV-seronegative.

This chain joins TRBV11-3 and TRBJ1-1; 7 bases match TRBD1. This CDR3 is built from 13 residues. V dropped 6 bases and J dropped 1; count of bases not matched to a gene: 2. The germline CDR1 and CDR2 sequences are SGHNT and YENEEA. Written as DNA, the CDR3 is TGTGCCAGCAGGGGGACAGAGAACACTGAAGCTTTCTTT. Residues: CASRGTENTEAFF. Variable domain in full (rest from reference TRBV11-3 and TRBJ1-1): EAGVVQSPRYKIIEKKQPVAFWCNPISGHNTLYWYLQNLGQGPELLIRYENEEAVDDSQLPKDRFSAERLKGVDSTLKIQPAELGDSAVYLCASRGTENTEAFFGQGTRLTVV.

V gene TRBV6-5 combines with J gene TRBJ2-5; 9 bases are shared with TRBD1. The CDR3 is 13 amino acids. The V gene's germline CDR1 is MNHEY and CDR2 SVGAGI. Germline trimming cut 8 bases from V and 5 bases from J; bases unmatched to any gene: 6. The CDR3 here is CASEGQGRETQYF. DNA for the CDR3: TGTGCCAGCGAAGGACAGGGGCGGGAGACCCAGTACTTC.

The rearrangement uses TRBV10-1 and TRBJ1-4; D might be TRBD1 (5 bases). Germline values: CDR1 WNHNN, CDR2 SYGVQD (reference sequence). The V end was cut by 0 bases, the J end by 7 bases, with 9 bases between. This CDR3 has 14 residues. The CDR3 sequence is CASSESGEGEKLFF. The CDR3 DNA is TGCGCCAGCAGTGAGTCGGGGGAGGGTGAAAAACTGTTTTTT.

The rearrangement uses TRBV6-5 and TRBJ1-5; 8 bases line up with TRBD1. The junction had 6 bases not matched to a gene; V was cut back by 5 bases and J by 3 bases. Germline V gives CDR1 MNHEY, CDR2 SVGAGI. The CDR3 consists of 15 residues. The CDR3 region is CASSPGGFINQPQHF. The DNA for the CDR3 is TGTGCCAGCAGTCCAGGGGGCTTTATCAATCAGCCCCAGCATTTT.

The rearrangement joins TRBV7-2 to TRBJ2-1; 7 bases are a match to TRBD1. Trimming removed 4 bases from V and 3 bases from J; junction bases left unmatched: 12. CDR1 and CDR2 from the germline V gene are SGHTA and FQGNSA. This CDR3 region has 17 residues. The CDR3 DNA follows: TGTGCCAGCAGCTATGTTCCGGGACAGTGGGACTACAATGAGCAGTTCTTC. Translating it yields CASSYVPGQWDYNEQFF.

The chain is built from TRBV27 and TRBJ2-2; D may be TRBD2 (5 bases). The V end lost 6 bases, the J end lost 8 bases, and 10 bases lay between the germline ends. Looked up from germline, CDR1 is MNHEY and CDR2 is SMNVEV (reference sequence). This CDR3 is 12 amino acids long. Here the CDR3 reads CASRRRGGELFF. CDR3 in DNA: TGTGCCAGCAGGCGGAGAGGGGGGGAGCTGTTTTTT.

The V and J genes are TRBV5-1 and TRBJ2-7; D remains unclear. This CDR3 is built from 15 residues. Germline values: CDR1 SGHRS, CDR2 YFSETQ. V was clipped by 0 bases and J by 2 bases, with 12 bases between them. CDR3 loop: CASSLGAPKAYEQYF. CDR3 DNA: TGCGCCAGCAGCTTGGGGGCACCTAAGGCCTACGAGCAGTACTTC.

The gene calls are TRBV10-2 and TRBJ2-5; the match to TRBD1 covers 9 bases. The DNA end is more similar to TRBJ2-7, so the J call may be wrong. Germline CDR1 is WSHSY and CDR2 is SAAADI. The CDR3 runs to 13 residues. CDR3 sequence reads: CASNWDREGEQYF. CDR3 bases: TGCGCCAGCAATTGGGACAGGGAGGGCGAGCAGTACTTC.

The chain employs TRBV27 and TRBJ2-7; possibly TRBD1 for D (7 bases). The CDR3 totals 12 residues. The V gene's germline CDR1 is MNHEY and CDR2 SMNVEV (reference sequence). Trimming pared 8 bases from V and 6 bases from J, leaving 14 bases between. The CDR3 protein is CASRRQGGEQYF. CDR3 nucleotide sequence: TGTGCCAGCCGTCGACAGGGAGGCGAGCAGTACTTC.

In nucleotides, the CDR3 is TGTGCCAGCAGCTTGGCGTCTAGCGGGTGGTACGAGCAGTACTTC. This encodes CASSLASSGWYEQYF. V and J are TRBV5-6 and TRBJ2-7; 8 nucleotides line up with TRBD2. CDR3 length: 15 amino acids. V shed 0 bases, J shed 4 bases, and the junction held 6 bases outside the gene matches. Germline assignment: CDR1 SGHDT and CDR2 YYEEEE.

This chain links TRBV23-1 with TRBJ2-2; 9 nucleotides match TRBD2. TRBV23-1 belongs to the ORF category, with a function that is uncertain. Trimming removed 9 bases from V and 5 bases from J; junction bases left unmatched: 10. The CDR3 runs to 15 residues. CDR3 nucleotides: TGCGCCAGTCTCCGCGGGGGGGGTTGGACCGGGGAGCTGTTTTTT. Its protein product is CASLRGGGWTGELFF.

This chain uses TRBV28 with TRBJ2-7; the D gene is possibly TRBD2 (6 bases). The CDR3 covers 12 residues. The V and J ends lost 8 bases and 5 bases respectively, with 13 bases between them. Germline CDR1 MDHEN, CDR2 SYDVKM. CDR3 loop: CASGTPGDEQYF. CDR3 in DNA: TGTGCCAGCGGGACGCCGGGGGACGAGCAGTACTTC.

The chain is built from TRBV5-8 and TRBJ2-7; 7 bases agree with TRBD2. CDR1 and CDR2 (germline): SGHTS, YDEGEE. The CDR3 runs 13 residues. V was clipped by 4 bases and J by 0 bases; unmatched bases: 1. The CDR3 bases are TGTGCCAGCAGCCGGGACTACTCCTACGAGCAGTACTTC. The encoded protein is CASSRDYSYEQYF.

The chain combines TRBV14 with TRBJ2-1, with D possibly TRBD2 on 6 matching bases. Trimming stripped 1 base from V and 10 bases from J, with 17 bases between. This CDR3 contains 15 residues. CDR1 SGHDN and CDR2 FVKESK come from the germline V gene. CDR3: CASSQVLGSPGEQFF. In DNA form, the CDR3 reads TGTGCCAGCAGCCAAGTGCTCGGGAGTCCGGGGGAGCAGTTCTTC.

The chain is built from TRBV5-1 and TRBJ2-1, with a tentative D call TRBD1 (5 bases). Trimming cost V 0 bases and J 7 bases, with 11 bases left between them. CDR1 is SGHRS, CDR2 YFSETQ, per germline. This CDR3 comprises 14 residues. Here the CDR3 reads CASSLEGRENEQFF. CDR3 nucleotide sequence: TGCGCCAGCAGCTTGGAGGGCAGGGAAAATGAGCAGTTCTTC. Combining the CDR3 with reference TRBV5-1 and TRBJ2-1 gives the whole variable domain KAGVTQTPRYLIKTRGQQVTLSCSPISGHRSVSWYQQTPGQGLQFLFEYFSETQRNKGNFPGRFSGRQFSNSRSEMNVSTLELGDSALYLCASSLEGRENEQFFGPGTRLTVL.

This chain connects TRBV9 to TRBJ2-5; D unresolved. CDR3 size: 14 residues. Germline lookup yields CDR1 SGDLS and CDR2 YYNGEE. The V end lost 0 bases, the J end lost 1 base, and 7 bases lay between the germline ends. In DNA, the CDR3 is TGTGCCAGCAGCGTAGGAACTACCCAAGAGACCCAGTACTTC. Its protein is CASSVGTTQETQYF.

The gene calls are TRBV27 and TRBJ2-7; 10 bases are a match to TRBD1. The CDR3 extends over 14 amino acids. Germline values: CDR1 MNHEY, CDR2 SMNVEV (reference sequence). V shed 6 bases, J shed 3 bases, and the junction held 5 bases outside the gene matches. The CDR3 DNA follows: TGTGCCAGCAGCTCGGGACAGGGGATCTACGAGCAGTACTTC. Translating it yields CASSSGQGIYEQYF.

This sequence joins TRBV5-1 and TRBJ2-7; TRBD1 matches 7 bases. CDR1 is SGHRS, CDR2 YFSETQ, per germline. The CDR3 runs to 15 residues. Losses at the gene ends were 3 bases for V and 4 bases for J; bases not matched to a gene: 10. CDR3 in amino acids: CASSSAGGQPYEQYF. CDR3 nucleotides: TGCGCCAGCAGCTCAGCTGGGGGACAGCCTTACGAGCAGTACTTC.

The chain combines TRBV27 with TRBJ1-5; D call uncertain. The length of the CDR3 is 16 residues. Trimming shortened V by 5 bases and J by 4 bases, and 18 bases separated the two germline ends. CDR1 and CDR2 (germline): MNHEY, SMNVEV (reference sequence). CDR3 region: CASSPNGVVGNQPQHF. The DNA of the CDR3 is TGTGCCAGCAGTCCAAACGGGGTTGTGGGGAATCAGCCCCAGCATTTT.

This chain joins TRBV19 and TRBJ1-2, with 12 positions matching TRBD1. The germline gives CDR1 LNHDA, CDR2 SQIVND (reference sequence). The ends lost 7 bases at V and 10 bases at J; junction bases unmatched: 19. The CDR3 has 17 residues. In nucleotides, the CDR3 is TGTGCCAGTACCCTACAGCATAGGCGGGACAGGGGGCCTGACTACACCTTC. Translation: CASTLQHRRDRGPDYTF.